These 27 T cell receptor beta chains share one sample of origin, sequenced in a study of blood T cells in healthy people across ages. The second PCR ran roughly 7 to 11 cycles with a sample-barcoded 5' primer and J-beta primers. A single record per CDR3 protein comes from TCRdb applying MiXCR to the 5' RACE reads. The sample has 590,000 or so distinct CDR3 sequences; roughly 31% are singletons. The sequencing sample was made of blood. The receptors were sampled from a woman over 75 in good health.

The table lists this clonotype with a few counts. This sequence may be a read error, since a much larger clone differs from it by one base. The chain combines TRBV20-1 with TRBJ2-3; 7 bases agree with TRBD2. The CDR3 is 13 amino acids. V shed 2 bases and J 1 base; nucleotides not matched to a gene: 0. Germline V CDR1 and CDR2: DFQATT, SNEGSKA (reference sequence). The CDR3 coding sequence is TGCAGTGCTAGACGGGGGGGCACAGATACGCAGTATTTT. It encodes CSARRGGTDTQYF.

This clonotype was observed many times. The V and J genes are TRBV3-1 and TRBJ2-3; D gene uncertain. Trimming removed 5 bases from V and 0 bases from J, with 12 bases in between. The V gene's germline CDR1 is LGHDT and CDR2 YNNKEL (reference sequence). There are 15 residues in the CDR3. CDR3 protein: CASSLEPKSTDTQYF. The CDR3 DNA follows: TGTGCCAGCAGCTTAGAACCAAAAAGCACAGATACGCAGTATTTT.

This rearrangement joins TRBV18 to TRBJ2-7, with D possibly matching TRBD2 (5 bases). Trimming removed 6 bases from V and 3 bases from J, with 15 bases in between. Germline V gene data show CDR1 as KGHSH and CDR2 as LQKENI. The CDR3 sequence is 14 residues long. CDR3 loop: CASSLRVKNYEQYF. DNA of the CDR3: TGTGCCAGCTCGTTGCGGGTAAAAAACTACGAGCAGTACTTC.

This clonotype was recorded many times. The J gene is TRBJ2-7, the V gene TRBV7-2, with no clear D. CDR1 and CDR2 (germline): SGHTA, FQGNSA. Trimming removed 4 bases from V and 7 bases from J, with 14 bases in between. The CDR3 length is 13 residues. The CDR3: CASSSLVGKEQYF. The CDR3 coding sequence is TGTGCCAGCAGCTCCCTAGTTGGGAAGGAGCAGTACTTC.

There are many counts of this clonotype. This sequence joins TRBV5-6 and TRBJ2-4, with TRBD2 identical over 9 bases. Looked up from germline, CDR1 is SGHDT and CDR2 is YYEEEE. V lost 2 bases and J lost 5; bases outside the gene matches: 14. This CDR3 contains 18 residues. CDR3 in amino acids: CASSFPRAGGRPENIQYF. The CDR3 nucleotides read TGTGCCAGCAGCTTCCCTCGCGCGGGGGGGCGTCCTGAAAACATTCAGTACTTC.

This clonotype was detected only a few times. The V and J genes are TRBV30 and TRBJ1-4; the D gene is possibly TRBD1 (5 bases). Looked up from germline, CDR1 is GTSNPN and CDR2 is SVGIG (reference sequence). V lost 5 bases to trimming and J lost 9 bases, with 10 bases between them. The CDR3 is 11 residues long. The CDR3 nucleotides read TGTGCCTGGGGGGGAGGGAAAAAACTGTTTTTT. Its protein product is CAWGGGKKLFF.

The gene calls are TRBV6-6 and TRBJ2-7; 7 positions agree with TRBD2. J was trimmed by 6 bases and V by 5 bases; bases with no gene match: 10. Germline V gene lookup returns CDR1 MNHNY and CDR2 SVGAGI (reference sequence). This CDR3 comprises 14 residues. The CDR3 region is CASSPGLDKGEQYF. CDR3 bases: TGTGCCAGCAGTCCTGGACTAGACAAAGGCGAGCAGTACTTC.

Many counts were recorded for this clonotype. This sequence may be a read error, since a much larger clone differs from it by one base. V usage is TRBV5-1 and J usage is TRBJ2-5; 7 bases agree with TRBD1. The CDR3 length is 16 residues. The germline CDR1 and CDR2 sequences are SGHRS and YFSETQ. V shed 4 bases and J 11 bases; nucleotides not matched to a gene: 20. The CDR3 DNA reads TGCGCCAGCAGCCGATTCCGGGACAGCCCAAACAATGAGCAGTACTTC. Translating gives CASSRFRDSPNNEQYF.

With regard to this clonotype: This sequence may be a read error, since a much larger clone differs from it by one base. This chain uses TRBV12-3 or TRBV12-4 with TRBJ1-1; a weak D match, TRBD1 (6 bases). Trimming left V 4 bases short and J 7 bases short, with 16 bases between. The CDR3 consists of 14 residues. CDR3 DNA: TGTGCCAGCAGTTGTCTCAGGGGATTAGGTGAAGCTTTCTTT. It translates to CASSCLRGLGEAFF.

In its sample, this clonotype was seen a few times. Written as DNA, the CDR3 is TGTGCCAGCTCAAGGGGGACTAGCGGAAACTACGAGCAGTACTTC. This sequence encodes CASSRGTSGNYEQYF. The chain carries TRBV18 and TRBJ2-7, with 11 bases lining up with TRBD2. Germline trimming cut 5 bases from V and 3 bases from J; bases unmatched to any gene: 6. The length of the CDR3 is 15 residues. Germline-derived CDR1 and CDR2 are KGHSH and LQKENI.

There are a few counts of this clonotype. The rearrangement uses TRBV6-6 and TRBJ2-2; D is perhaps TRBD1 (6 bases). The germline gives CDR1 MNHNY, CDR2 SVGAGI (reference sequence). This CDR3 spans 14 amino acids. Trimming left V 7 bases short and J 4 bases short, with 13 bases between. The CDR3 loop reads CASTRVRGTGELFF. The CDR3 DNA reads as TGTGCCAGCACAAGGGTCAGGGGCACCGGGGAGCTGTTTTTT.

This chain connects TRBV7-3 to TRBJ1-1; TRBD1 aligns across 8 bases. Germline V CDR1 and CDR2: SGHTA, FQGTGA. This CDR3 contains 14 residues. J lost 4 bases, V lost 5 bases, and 6 bases had no gene match. The CDR3 reads CASSPDRGLTEAFF. The CDR3 region has the DNA TGTGCCAGCAGCCCAGACAGGGGACTCACTGAAGCTTTCTTT.

This clonotype showed up many times. This sequence may be a read error, since a much larger clone differs from it by one base. The genes are TRBV5-1 and TRBJ2-5; maybe TRBD2 (6 bases). Trimming pared 3 bases from V and 4 bases from J, leaving 13 bases between. The germline V gene encodes CDR1 SGHRS and CDR2 YFSETQ. The CDR3 length is 14 residues. CDR3 residues: CASSWAQGGETQYF. The CDR3 DNA reads as TGCGCCAGCAGCTGGGCGCAGGGAGGAGAGACCCAGTACTTC.

To note about this clonotype: This clone may be a read error of a much larger clone one base away. This chain uses TRBV5-1 with TRBJ2-1; TRBD1 matches at 10 bases. Germline assignment: CDR1 SGHRS and CDR2 YFSETQ. The CDR3 runs 18 residues. DNA of the CDR3: TGCGCCAGCAGCTTGGCCTTTTCCGGGACAGGGGCCCGTGGGGAGCACTTCTTC. Protein sequence: CASSLAFSGTGARGEHFF. Using reference TRBV5-1 and TRBJ2-1 for the parts outside the CDR3, the full variable domain is KAGVTQTPRYLIKTRGQQVTLSCSPISGHRSVSWYQQTPGQGLQFLFEYFSETQRNKGNFPGRFSGRQFSNSRSEMNVSTLELGDSALYLCASSLAFSGTGARGEHFFGPGTRLTVL.

This clonotype was seen many times. V and J are TRBV5-6 and TRBJ2-7; either TRBD1 or TRBD2 may supply D (5 bases each). Trimming cost V 0 bases and J 9 bases, with 16 bases left between them. This CDR3 spans 14 amino acids. Germline V gives CDR1 SGHDT, CDR2 YYEEEE. In nucleotides, the CDR3 is TGTGCCAGCAGCTTGGCCGGGACCAACCCCGGGCAGTACTTC. Translated: CASSLAGTNPGQYF.

This clonotype was counted many times. This chain uses TRBV9 with TRBJ2-6; no reliable D call. This CDR3 comprises 18 residues. The germline V gene has CDR1 SGDLS and CDR2 YYNGEE. V gave up 4 bases and J gave up 9 bases, with 26 bases separating them. The CDR3 nucleotides read TGTGCCAGCAGCCCCGACTTAAGGGCCGACTCCTCTGGCAACGTCCTGACTTTC. Translating it yields CASSPDLRADSSGNVLTF.

This clonotype was counted at least ten times. The chain employs TRBV10-3 and TRBJ2-3; D uncertain. The CDR3 runs 12 residues. Per the germline V gene, CDR1 is ENHRY and CDR2 is SYGVKD. Trimming cost V 4 bases and J 3 bases, with 5 bases left between them. CDR3 in amino acids: CAISGRTDTQYF. CDR3 coding DNA: TGTGCCATCAGTGGAAGAACAGATACGCAGTATTTT.

V and J are TRBV6-5 and TRBJ1-4; D unclear. The V end was cut by 8 bases, the J end by 8 bases, with 15 bases between. The CDR3 runs 13 residues. Germline V gene data show CDR1 as MNHEY and CDR2 as SVGAGI. CDR3 sequence: CASGDPRREKLFF. In DNA, the CDR3 is TGTGCCAGCGGAGACCCCCGCCGGGAAAAACTGTTTTTT.

This clonotype was seen at least ten times. This rearrangement joins TRBV25-1 to TRBJ1-2, with D hard to call. The germline V gene encodes CDR1 MGHDK and CDR2 SYGVNS. V gave up 11 bases and J gave up 0 bases, with 7 bases separating them. CDR3 length: 11 amino acids. The DNA for the CDR3 is TGTGCCCCATATTCTAACTATGGCTACACCTTC. It is translated as CAPYSNYGYTF.

In its sample, this clonotype was seen a few times. A much larger clone lies a single base off, so this may be a read error. This rearrangement joins TRBV5-1 to TRBJ2-5; 9 bases line up with TRBD2. The DNA matches TRBJ2-1 better at its end, which makes the J call doubtful. The CDR3 extends over 15 amino acids. Germline CDR1 SGHRS, CDR2 YFSETQ. The DNA of the CDR3 is TGCGCCAGCGGCGGTGGCGGGGGGGACACAGAGACCCAGTTCTTC. Protein: CASGGGGGDTETQFF.

This clonotype was seen at least ten times. The CDR3 DNA sequence: TGTGCCAGCAGCTTAGTGGGCCGAGGGAAGACCCAGTACTTC. Its protein product is CASSLVGRGKTQYF. V is TRBV7-2 and J is TRBJ2-5; TRBD2 might be the D (5 bases). Trimming took off 1 base at V and 6 bases at J, with 12 bases between the two ends. The CDR3 loop spans 14 amino acids. From germline, CDR1 is SGHTA and CDR2 FQGNSA.

The rearrangement uses TRBV5-1 and TRBJ1-1; 7 bases fit TRBD1. J was trimmed by 3 bases and V by 4 bases; bases with no gene match: 9. CDR3 length equals 15 residues. The V gene's germline CDR1 is SGHRS and CDR2 YFSETQ. For the CDR3, the DNA is TGCGCCAGCAGCCCGACAGGGAAGAGTGACACTGAAGCTTTCTTT. This translates into CASSPTGKSDTEAFF. The variable domain in full, with the rest retrieved from reference TRBV5-1 and TRBJ1-1, is KAGVTQTPRYLIKTRGQQVTLSCSPISGHRSVSWYQQTPGQGLQFLFEYFSETQRNKGNFPGRFSGRQFSNSRSEMNVSTLELGDSALYLCASSPTGKSDTEAFFGQGTRLTVV.

V and J are TRBV12-3 or TRBV12-4 and TRBJ2-3, with D possibly TRBD2 on 6 matching bases. Trimming removed 2 bases at V and 8 bases at J, with 14 bases between. The CDR3 has 14 residues. CDR3 sequence reads: CASSLSPSAGTQYF. The CDR3 DNA sequence: TGTGCCAGCAGTTTATCCCCTAGCGCTGGTACGCAGTATTTT.

This clonotype was observed a handful of times. The chain combines TRBV7-8 with TRBJ1-1; 10 bases line up with TRBD1. Looked up from germline, CDR1 is SGHVS and CDR2 is FQNEAQ. Trimming removed 5 bases from V and 4 bases from J; junction bases left unmatched: 7. This CDR3 spans 15 amino acids. The CDR3 loop is CASSRRTGGITEAFF. The CDR3 coding sequence is TGTGCCAGCAGCCGGCGGACAGGGGGGATCACTGAAGCTTTCTTT. The variable domain in full, completed from reference TRBV7-8 and TRBJ1-1, reads GAGVSQSPRYKVAKRGQDVALRCDPISGHVSLFWYQQALGQGPEFLTYFQNEAQLDKSGLPSDRFFAERPEGSVSTLKIQRTQQEDSAVYLCASSRRTGGITEAFFGQGTRLTVV.

There are a few counts of this clonotype. A much larger clone lies a single base off, so this may be a read error. The V and J genes are TRBV11-2 and TRBJ2-7; 10 positions agree with TRBD2. This CDR3 has 16 amino acids. From germline, CDR1 is SGHAT and CDR2 FQNNGV. Trimming cost V 5 bases and J 3 bases; bases outside gene matches: 10. As DNA, the CDR3 is TGTGCCAGCAGCCTAGTTACTAGCGGGGTAATCTACGAGCAGTACTTC. The encoded protein is CASSLVTSGVIYEQYF.

This clonotype turned up a few times. The J gene is TRBJ1-2, the V gene TRBV6-2 or TRBV6-3; TRBD1 matches at 7 bases. The CDR3 runs 13 residues. With 5 bases clipped from V and 6 bases from J, the junction kept 6 bases outside the gene matches. CDR1 and CDR2 from the germline V gene are MNHEY and SVGEGT. The CDR3: CASSQGQSNGYTF. CDR3 nucleotides: TGTGCCAGCAGTCAGGGACAGTCGAATGGCTACACCTTC.

The V and J genes are TRBV20-1 and TRBJ2-7, with TRBD2 matching 7 bases. Germline loops: CDR1 DFQATT, CDR2 SNEGSKA (reference sequence). The CDR3 length is 14 residues. The junction had 6 bases not matched to a gene; V was cut back by 1 base and J by 3 bases. The CDR3: CSARASRGYYEQYF. The CDR3 bases are TGCAGTGCTAGAGCCTCGCGGGGGTACTACGAGCAGTACTTC.